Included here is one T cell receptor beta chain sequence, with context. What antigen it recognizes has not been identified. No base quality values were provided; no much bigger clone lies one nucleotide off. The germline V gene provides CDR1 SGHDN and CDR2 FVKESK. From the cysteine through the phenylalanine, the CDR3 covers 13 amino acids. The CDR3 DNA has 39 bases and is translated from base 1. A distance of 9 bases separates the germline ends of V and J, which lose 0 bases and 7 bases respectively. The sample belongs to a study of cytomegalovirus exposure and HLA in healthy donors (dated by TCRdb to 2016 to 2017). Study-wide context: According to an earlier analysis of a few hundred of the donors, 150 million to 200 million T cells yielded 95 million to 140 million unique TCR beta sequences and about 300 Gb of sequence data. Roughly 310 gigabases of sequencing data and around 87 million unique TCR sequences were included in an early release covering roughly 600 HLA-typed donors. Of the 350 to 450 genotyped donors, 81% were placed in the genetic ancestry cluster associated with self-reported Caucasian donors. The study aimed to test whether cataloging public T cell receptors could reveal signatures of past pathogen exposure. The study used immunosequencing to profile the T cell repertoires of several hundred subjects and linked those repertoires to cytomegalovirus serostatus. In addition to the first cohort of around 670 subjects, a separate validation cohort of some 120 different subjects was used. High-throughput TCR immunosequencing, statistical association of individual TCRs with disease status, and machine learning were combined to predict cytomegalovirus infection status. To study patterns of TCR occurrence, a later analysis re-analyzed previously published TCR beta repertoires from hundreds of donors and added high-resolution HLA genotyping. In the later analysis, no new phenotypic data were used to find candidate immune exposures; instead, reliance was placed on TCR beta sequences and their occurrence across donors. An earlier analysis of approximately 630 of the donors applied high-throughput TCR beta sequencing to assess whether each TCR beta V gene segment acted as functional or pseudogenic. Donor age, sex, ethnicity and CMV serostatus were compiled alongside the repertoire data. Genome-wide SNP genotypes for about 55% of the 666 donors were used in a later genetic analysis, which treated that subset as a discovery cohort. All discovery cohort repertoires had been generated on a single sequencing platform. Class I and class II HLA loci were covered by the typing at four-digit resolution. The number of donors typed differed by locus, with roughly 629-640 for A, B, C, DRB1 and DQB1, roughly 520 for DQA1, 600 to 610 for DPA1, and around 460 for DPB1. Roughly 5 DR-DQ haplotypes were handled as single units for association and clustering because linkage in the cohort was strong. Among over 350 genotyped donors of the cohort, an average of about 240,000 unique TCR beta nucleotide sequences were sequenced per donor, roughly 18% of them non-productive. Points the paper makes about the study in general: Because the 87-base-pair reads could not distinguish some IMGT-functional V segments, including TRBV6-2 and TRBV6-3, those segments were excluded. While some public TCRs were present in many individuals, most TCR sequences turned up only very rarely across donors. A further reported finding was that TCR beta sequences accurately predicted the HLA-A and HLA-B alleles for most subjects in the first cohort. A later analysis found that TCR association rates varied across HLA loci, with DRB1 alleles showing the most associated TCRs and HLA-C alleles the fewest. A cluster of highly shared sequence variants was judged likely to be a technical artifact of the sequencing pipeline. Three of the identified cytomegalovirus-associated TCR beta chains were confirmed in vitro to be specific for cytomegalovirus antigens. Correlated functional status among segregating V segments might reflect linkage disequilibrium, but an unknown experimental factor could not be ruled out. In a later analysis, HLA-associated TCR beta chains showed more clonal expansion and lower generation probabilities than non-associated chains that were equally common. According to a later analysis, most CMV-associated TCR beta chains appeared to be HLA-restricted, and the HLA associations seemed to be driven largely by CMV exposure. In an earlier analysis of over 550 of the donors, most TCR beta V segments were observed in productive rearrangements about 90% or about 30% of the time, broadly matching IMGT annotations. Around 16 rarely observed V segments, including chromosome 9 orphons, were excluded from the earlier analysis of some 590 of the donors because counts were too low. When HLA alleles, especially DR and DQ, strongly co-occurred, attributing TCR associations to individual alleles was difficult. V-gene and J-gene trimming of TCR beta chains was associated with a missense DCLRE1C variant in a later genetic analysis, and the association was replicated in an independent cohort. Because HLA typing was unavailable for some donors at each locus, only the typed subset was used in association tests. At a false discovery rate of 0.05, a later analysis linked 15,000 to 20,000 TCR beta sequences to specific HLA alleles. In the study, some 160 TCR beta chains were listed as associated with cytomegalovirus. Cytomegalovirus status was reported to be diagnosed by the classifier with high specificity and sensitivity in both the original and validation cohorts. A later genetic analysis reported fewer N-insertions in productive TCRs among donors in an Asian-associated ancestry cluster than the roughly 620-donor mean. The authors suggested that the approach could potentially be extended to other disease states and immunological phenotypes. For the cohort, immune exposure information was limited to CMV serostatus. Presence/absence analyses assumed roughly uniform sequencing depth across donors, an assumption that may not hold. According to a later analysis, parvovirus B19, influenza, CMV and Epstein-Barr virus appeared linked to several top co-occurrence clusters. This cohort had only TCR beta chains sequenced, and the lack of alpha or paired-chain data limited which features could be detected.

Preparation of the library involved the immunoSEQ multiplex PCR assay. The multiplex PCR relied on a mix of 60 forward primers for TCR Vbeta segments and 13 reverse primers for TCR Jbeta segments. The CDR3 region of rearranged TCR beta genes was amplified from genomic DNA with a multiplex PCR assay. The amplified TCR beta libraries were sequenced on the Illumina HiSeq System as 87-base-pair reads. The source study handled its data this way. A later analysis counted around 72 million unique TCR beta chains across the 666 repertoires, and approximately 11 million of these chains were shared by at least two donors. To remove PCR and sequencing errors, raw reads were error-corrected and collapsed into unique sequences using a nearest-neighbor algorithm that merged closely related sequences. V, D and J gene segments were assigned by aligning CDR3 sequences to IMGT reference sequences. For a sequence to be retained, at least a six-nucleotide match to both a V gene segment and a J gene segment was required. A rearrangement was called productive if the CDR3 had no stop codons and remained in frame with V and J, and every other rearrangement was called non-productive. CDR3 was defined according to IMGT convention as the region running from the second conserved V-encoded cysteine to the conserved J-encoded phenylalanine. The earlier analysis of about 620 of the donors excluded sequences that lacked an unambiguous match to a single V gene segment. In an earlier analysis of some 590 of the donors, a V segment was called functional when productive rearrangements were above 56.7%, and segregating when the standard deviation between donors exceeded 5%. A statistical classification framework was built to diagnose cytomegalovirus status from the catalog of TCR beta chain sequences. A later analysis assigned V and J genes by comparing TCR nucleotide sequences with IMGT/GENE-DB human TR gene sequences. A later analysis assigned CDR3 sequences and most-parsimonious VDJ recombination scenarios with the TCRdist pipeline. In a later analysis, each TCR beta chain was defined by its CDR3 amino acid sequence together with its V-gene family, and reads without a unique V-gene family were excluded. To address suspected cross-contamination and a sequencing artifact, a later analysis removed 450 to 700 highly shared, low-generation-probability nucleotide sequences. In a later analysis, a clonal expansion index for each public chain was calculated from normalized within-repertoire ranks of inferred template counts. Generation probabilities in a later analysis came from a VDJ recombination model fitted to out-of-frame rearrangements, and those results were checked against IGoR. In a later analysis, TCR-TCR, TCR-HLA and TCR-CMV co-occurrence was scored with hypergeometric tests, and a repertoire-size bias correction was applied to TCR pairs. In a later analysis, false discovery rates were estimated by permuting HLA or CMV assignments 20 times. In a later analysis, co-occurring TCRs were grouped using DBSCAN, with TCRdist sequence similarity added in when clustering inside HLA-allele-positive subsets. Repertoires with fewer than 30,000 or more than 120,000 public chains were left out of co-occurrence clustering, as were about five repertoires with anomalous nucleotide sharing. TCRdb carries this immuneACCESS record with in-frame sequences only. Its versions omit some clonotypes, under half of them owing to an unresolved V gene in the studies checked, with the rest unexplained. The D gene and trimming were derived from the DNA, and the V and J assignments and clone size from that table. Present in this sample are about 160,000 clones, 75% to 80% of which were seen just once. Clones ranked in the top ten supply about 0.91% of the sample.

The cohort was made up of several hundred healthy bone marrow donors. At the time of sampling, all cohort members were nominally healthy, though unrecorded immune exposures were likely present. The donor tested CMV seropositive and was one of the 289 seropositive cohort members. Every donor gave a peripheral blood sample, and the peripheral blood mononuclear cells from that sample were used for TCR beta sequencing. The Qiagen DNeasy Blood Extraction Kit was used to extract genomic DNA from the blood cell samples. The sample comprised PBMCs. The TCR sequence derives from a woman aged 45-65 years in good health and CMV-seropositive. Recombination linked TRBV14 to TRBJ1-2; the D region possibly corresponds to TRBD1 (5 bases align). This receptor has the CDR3 CASSQDLGLGYTF. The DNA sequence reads TGTGCCAGCAGCCAAGATTTGGGACTTGGCTACACCTTC.